This entry is about one T cell receptor (beta chain). The antigen remains unidentified. The sample comes from a study of OX40 agonist ivuxolimab in advanced cancers. Study at large: Eligibility rules accepted prior anti-PD-1, anti-PD-L1 or anti-CTLA-4 therapy, and roughly 40% had some.

Study outcomes and limitations: The study observed clonal expansion of CD4+ and CD8+ blood T cells by week 6 at 0.1 to 3.0 mg/kg.

The table came from immunoSEQ multiplex PCR; TCRdb's copy has only in-frame clones and leaves some out. The repertoire holds about 63,000 clones, around nine tenths seen once, with approximately 0.61% in the top ten. The clonotype comes from an adult with an advanced solid tumor such as melanoma, head and neck, liver or kidney cancer. The sequences come from CD4+ or CD8+ T cells sorted from blood, collected in a trial of the OX40 agonist ivuxolimab.

The CDR3 sequence is CASSYPPQPQHF. CDR3 nucleotides: TGTGCCAGCAGTTACCCTCCTCAGCCCCAGCATTTT. The gene calls are TRBV6-6 and TRBJ1-5, with D hard to call. In germline, CDR1 is MNHNY, CDR2 SVGAGI (reference sequence). V lost 2 bases to trimming and J lost 6 bases, with 5 bases between them. The CDR3 sequence is 12 residues long.